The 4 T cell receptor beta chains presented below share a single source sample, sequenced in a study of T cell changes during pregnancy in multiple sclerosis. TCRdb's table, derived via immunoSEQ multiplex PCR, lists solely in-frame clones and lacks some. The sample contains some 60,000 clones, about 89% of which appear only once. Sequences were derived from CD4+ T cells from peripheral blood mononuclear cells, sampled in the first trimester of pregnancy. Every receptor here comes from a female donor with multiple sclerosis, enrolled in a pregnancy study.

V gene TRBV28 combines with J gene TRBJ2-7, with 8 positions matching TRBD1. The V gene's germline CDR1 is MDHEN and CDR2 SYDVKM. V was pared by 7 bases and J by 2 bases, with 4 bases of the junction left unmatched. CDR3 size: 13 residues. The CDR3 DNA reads TGTGCCAGCATTGACAGGGGCCCCTACGAGCAGTACTTC. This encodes CASIDRGPYEQYF.

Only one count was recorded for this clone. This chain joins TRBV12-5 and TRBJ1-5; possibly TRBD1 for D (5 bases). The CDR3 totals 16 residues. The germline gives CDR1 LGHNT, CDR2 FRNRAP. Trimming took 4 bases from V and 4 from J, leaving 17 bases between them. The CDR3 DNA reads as TGTGCTAGTGGTTCGGGCGCCCGGACAACAAATCAGCCCCAGCATTTT. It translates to CASGSGARTTNQPQHF.

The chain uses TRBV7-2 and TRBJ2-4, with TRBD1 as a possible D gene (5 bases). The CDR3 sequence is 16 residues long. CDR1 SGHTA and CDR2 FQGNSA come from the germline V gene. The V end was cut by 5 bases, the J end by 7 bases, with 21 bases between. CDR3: CASSRSREGKINIQYF. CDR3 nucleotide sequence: TGTGCCAGCAGCAGATCCAGGGAAGGGAAAATTAACATTCAGTACTTC.

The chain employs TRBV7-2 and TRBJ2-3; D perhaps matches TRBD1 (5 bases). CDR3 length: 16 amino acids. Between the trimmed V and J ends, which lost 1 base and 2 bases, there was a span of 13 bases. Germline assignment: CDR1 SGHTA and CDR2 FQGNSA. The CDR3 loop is CASSLGASGNTDTQYF. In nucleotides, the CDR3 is TGTGCCAGCAGCTTAGGGGCCTCAGGGAACACAGATACGCAGTATTTT.